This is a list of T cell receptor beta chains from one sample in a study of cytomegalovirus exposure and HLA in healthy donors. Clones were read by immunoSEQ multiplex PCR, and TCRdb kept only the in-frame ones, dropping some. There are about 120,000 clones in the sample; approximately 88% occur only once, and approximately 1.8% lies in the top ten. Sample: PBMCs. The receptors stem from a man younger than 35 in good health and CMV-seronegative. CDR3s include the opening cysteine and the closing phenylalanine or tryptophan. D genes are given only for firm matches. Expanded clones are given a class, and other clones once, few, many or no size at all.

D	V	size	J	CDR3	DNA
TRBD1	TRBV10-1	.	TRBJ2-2	CASSETGTGGAGELFF	TGCGCCAGCAGTGAAACCGGGACAGGGGGCGCCGGGGAGCTGTTTTTT
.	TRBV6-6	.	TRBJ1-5	CASSYSGSAREPQHF	TGTGCCAGCAGTTACTCCGGGAGTGCACGAGAGCCCCAGCATTTT
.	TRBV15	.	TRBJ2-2	CATSEGRHTGELFF	TGTGCCACGAGCGAGGGGAGGCACACCGGGGAGCTGTTTTTT
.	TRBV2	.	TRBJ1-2	CASSDQGRYGYTF	TGTGCCAGCAGTGATCAGGGGCGCTATGGCTACACCTTC
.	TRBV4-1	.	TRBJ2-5	CASSRIVTQETQYF	TGCGCCAGCAGTCGTATAGTAACCCAAGAGACCCAGTACTTC
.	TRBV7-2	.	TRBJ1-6	CASSTGTPNSPLHF	TGTGCCAGCAGCACCGGGACACCTAATTCACCCCTCCACTTT
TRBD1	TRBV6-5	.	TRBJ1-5	CASSPGQGKIQPQHF	TGTGCCAGCAGTCCCGGACAGGGGAAGATCCAGCCCCAGCATTTT
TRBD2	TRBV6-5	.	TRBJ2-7	CASSLAGVDYEQYF	TGTGCCAGCAGTTTAGCGGGAGTGGACTACGAGCAGTACTTC
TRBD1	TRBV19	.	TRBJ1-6	CASSTVQGAGSPLHF	TGTGCCAGTAGTACCGTACAGGGGGCCGGATCACCCCTCCACTTT
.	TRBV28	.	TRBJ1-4	CASRPLRVPNEKLFF	TGTGCCAGCAGGCCCCTCAGGGTTCCTAATGAAAAACTGTTTTTT
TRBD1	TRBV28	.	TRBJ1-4	CASRQGNEKLFF	TGTGCCAGCCGACAGGGGAATGAAAAACTGTTTTTT
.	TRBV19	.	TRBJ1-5	CASSEGRGQPQHF	TGTGCCAGTAGTGAGGGGAGGGGGCAGCCCCAGCATTTT
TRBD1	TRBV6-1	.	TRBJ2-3	CASSVGQGPDTQYF	TGTGCCAGCAGTGTGGGACAGGGGCCAGATACGCAGTATTTT
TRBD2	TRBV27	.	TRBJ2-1	CASSLVGGGEYNEQFF	TGTGCCAGCAGTTTAGTCGGCGGGGGGGAATACAATGAGCAGTTCTTC
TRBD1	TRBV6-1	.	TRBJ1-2	CASSDRTGDLGYTF	TGTGCCAGCAGTGATAGGACAGGGGATCTCGGCTACACCTTC
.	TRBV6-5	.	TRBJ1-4	CASSYEFANEKLFF	TGTGCCAGCAGTTACGAGTTTGCTAATGAAAAACTGTTTTTT
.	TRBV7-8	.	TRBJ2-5	CASSPIDRGTQYF	TGTGCCAGCAGCCCAATTGATCGAGGGACCCAGTACTTC
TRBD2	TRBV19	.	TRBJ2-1	CASSMGEGYNEQFF	TGTGCCAGTAGTATGGGGGAGGGTTACAATGAGCAGTTCTTC
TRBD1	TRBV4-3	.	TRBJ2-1	CASSQDWTGDEQFF	TGCGCCAGCAGCCAAGACTGGACAGGCGATGAGCAGTTCTTC
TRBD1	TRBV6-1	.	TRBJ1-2	CASRRGQGMYGYTF	TGTGCCAGCAGGAGGGGACAGGGGATGTATGGCTACACCTTC
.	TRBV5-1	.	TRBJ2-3	CASSRELADTQYF	TGCGCCAGCTCGAGGGAGTTAGCAGATACGCAGTATTTT
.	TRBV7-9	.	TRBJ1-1	CASSFFGSGSEAFF	TGTGCCAGCAGCTTTTTCGGTTCGGGTTCAGAAGCTTTCTTT
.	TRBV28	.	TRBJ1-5	CAATDSNQPQHF	TGTGCCGCTACAGATAGCAATCAGCCCCAGCATTTT
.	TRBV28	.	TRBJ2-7	CASSQTPGHPTREQYF	TGTGCCAGCAGTCAAACACCGGGACATCCGACCCGGGAGCAGTACTTC
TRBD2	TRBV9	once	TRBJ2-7	CASSVGLLAGPYEQYF	TGTGCCAGCAGCGTAGGTCTGCTAGCGGGGCCATACGAGCAGTACTTC
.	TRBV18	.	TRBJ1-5	CASSSAGHQPQHF	TGTGCCAGCTCGTCCGCAGGTCATCAGCCCCAGCATTTT
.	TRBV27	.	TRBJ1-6	CASSPGQYSPLHF	TGTGCCAGCAGTCCCGGACAGTATTCACCCCTCCACTTT
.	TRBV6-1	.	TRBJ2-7	CASRDLLGSYEQYF	TGTGCCAGCAGAGACCTACTCGGGAGTTACGAGCAGTACTTC
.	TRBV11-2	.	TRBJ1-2	CASSLGTVTNYGYTF	TGTGCCAGCAGCTTAGGGACAGTCACTAACTATGGCTACACCTTC
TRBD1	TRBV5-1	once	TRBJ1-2	CASSFQGAHYGYTF	TGCGCCAGCAGCTTTCAGGGGGCGCACTATGGCTACACCTTC
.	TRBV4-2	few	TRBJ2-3	CASSPWTGTDTQYF	TGTGCCAGCAGCCCATGGACTGGAACAGATACGCAGTATTTT
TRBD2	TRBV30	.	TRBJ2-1	CAGGWGLSSYNEQFF	TGTGCCGGGGGATGGGGACTAAGCTCCTACAATGAGCAGTTCTTC
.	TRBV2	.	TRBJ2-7	CASGYGSLIVVYEQYF	TGTGCCAGCGGATACGGGAGTCTTATCGTTGTCTACGAGCAGTACTTC
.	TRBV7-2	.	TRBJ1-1	CASSLVTQGRFGTEAFF	TGTGCCAGCAGCTTAGTTACGCAGGGTCGGTTCGGCACTGAAGCTTTCTTT
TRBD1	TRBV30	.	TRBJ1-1	CAWGGYGGGVTEAFF	TGTGCCTGGGGCGGATATGGAGGGGGCGTAACTGAAGCTTTCTTT
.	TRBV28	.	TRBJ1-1	CASTGEVGTEAFF	TGTGCCAGCACAGGTGAAGTAGGCACTGAAGCTTTCTTT
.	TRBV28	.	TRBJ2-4	CASSLWASIAKNIQYF	TGTGCCAGCAGTTTATGGGCTAGTATAGCCAAAAACATTCAGTACTTC
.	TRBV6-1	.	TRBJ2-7	CASSFNSLYEQYF	TGTGCCAGCAGTTTCAACAGCCTATACGAGCAGTACTTC
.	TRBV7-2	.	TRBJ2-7	CASSLEATTAREQYF	TGTGCCAGCAGCTTAGAGGCAACCACTGCGAGGGAGCAGTACTTC
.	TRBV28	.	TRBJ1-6	CASSSQGRSPLHF	TGTGCCAGCAGCTCGCAGGGGCGTTCACCCCTCCACTTT
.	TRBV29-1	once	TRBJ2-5	CSVSNRDGETQYF	TGCAGCGTTTCCAACAGGGACGGCGAGACCCAGTACTTC
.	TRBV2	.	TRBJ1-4	CASSEFYGGGEKLFF	TGTGCCAGCAGTGAATTTTATGGGGGGGGTGAAAAACTGTTTTTT
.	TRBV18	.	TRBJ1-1	CASSPLAVQGTWSGTEAFF	TGTGCCAGCTCACCCCTCGCCGTCCAGGGGACGTGGAGTGGCACTGAAGCTTTCTTT
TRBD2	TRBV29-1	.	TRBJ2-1	CSSRTSPDEQFF	TGCAGCTCCAGGACTAGCCCCGATGAGCAGTTCTTC
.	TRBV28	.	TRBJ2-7	CASSPSGSEVLLYEQYF	TGTGCCAGCAGTCCATCCGGGAGCGAGGTGCTGTTATACGAGCAGTACTTC